These 28 T cell receptor beta chains came from one sample sequenced in a study of shared clonotypes between healthy human individuals (dated by TCRdb to about 2020). Library prep was done by the immunoSEQ multiplex PCR assay. TCRdb took over this immuneACCESS table, retaining in-frame rearrangements with V and J assigned. Such tables are incomplete; in checked studies, under half of the missing clones stem from an unresolved V gene, and the remainder is unexplained. This sample lists about 820,000 clones; about 92% were detected once. 20% to 30% of the sample rests with the top ten. CD8 naive samples were obtained by positive selection for CCR7 among CD45RO-negative cells, yielding a CD45RA+CCR7+ population from which TemRA cells were excluded. Sequencing used naive CD8+ T cells sorted from blood. According to the study, the label for this sample's cell subset or site signals: CD45RA+CCR7+. These receptors all stem from a man aged 30 to 45 in good health.

V is TRBV19 and J is TRBJ2-1; 7 bases are a match to TRBD1. Germline V gene data show CDR1 as LNHDA and CDR2 as SQIVND (reference sequence). Germline trimming cut 7 bases from V and 6 bases from J; bases unmatched to any gene: 3. This CDR3 contains 12 residues. The CDR3 region is CASNPGGNEQFF. The CDR3, as DNA: TGTGCCAGTAACCCAGGGGGCAATGAGCAGTTCTTC.

The chain carries TRBV29-1 and TRBJ2-1; D unclear. In germline, CDR1 is SQVTM, CDR2 ANQGSEA. Trimming removed 5 bases at V and 7 bases at J, with 18 bases between. The CDR3 has 14 amino acids. The CDR3 DNA sequence: TGCAGCGTTTTAGACTCCGTAGTTGAGAATGAGCAGTTCTTC. Its translation is CSVLDSVVENEQFF.

The V and J genes are TRBV4-3 and TRBJ2-5, with 10 bases matching TRBD2. The J segment lost 2 bases and the V segment lost 1 base, leaving 4 bases of the junction unmatched. CDR1 and CDR2 from the germline V gene are LGHNA and YSLEER. The CDR3 sequence is 16 residues long. CDR3 protein: CASSQVGLAAQETQYF. The CDR3 coding sequence is TGCGCCAGCAGCCAAGTCGGACTAGCGGCTCAAGAGACCCAGTACTTC.

For this clone: This could be a read error, since a much larger clone is one nucleotide away. The V gene is TRBV25-1, the J gene TRBJ2-1; D call uncertain. V lost 6 bases, J lost 7 bases, and 4 bases lay in between. There are 10 residues in the CDR3. Germline V CDR1 and CDR2: MGHDK, SYGVNS. CDR3 amino acids: CASSSNEQFF. CDR3 nucleotides: TGTGCCAGCAGCAGTAATGAGCAGTTCTTC.

The rearrangement links TRBV28 to TRBJ2-3; D is unresolved. Germline V gene lookup returns CDR1 MDHEN and CDR2 SYDVKM. This CDR3 is built from 16 residues. V dropped 5 bases and J dropped 1 base, with 16 bases sitting between them. CDR3 DNA sequence: TGTGCCAGCAGTCCCCAGTTTTCCGTCCGCACAGATACGCAGTATTTT. This codes for CASSPQFSVRTDTQYF.

The chain couples TRBV7-9 to TRBJ1-4; D uncertain. Germline CDR1 and CDR2: SEHNR and FQNEAQ (reference sequence). This CDR3 is built from 15 residues. Trimming removed 1 base from V and 5 bases from J, with 11 bases in between. The CDR3 protein is CASSLGGGLNEKLFF. The CDR3 DNA reads TGTGCCAGCAGCTTAGGAGGAGGGTTGAATGAAAAACTGTTTTTT.

As to this clone: Distinct nucleotide sequences in the sample also encode this CDR3. The chain has TRBV4-1 and TRBJ2-7; 10 nucleotides line up with TRBD1. With 3 bases clipped from V and 4 bases from J, the junction kept 0 bases outside the gene matches. CDR1 is MGHRA and CDR2 is YSYEKL in the germline V gene. The CDR3 loop spans 13 amino acids. CDR3 DNA: TGCGCCAGCAGCCAGGACAGGGGGTACGAGCAGTACTTC. Protein: CASSQDRGYEQYF.

This clone was observed once. J is TRBJ1-1 and V is TRBV7-9; D remains unclear. CDR1 is SEHNR, CDR2 FQNEAQ, per germline (reference sequence). This CDR3 is built from 14 residues. V was cut by 1 base and J by 7 bases, with 13 bases left in between. CDR3 region: CASSLEEGVGEAFF. CDR3 DNA: TGTGCCAGCAGCTTAGAAGAAGGCGTTGGTGAAGCTTTCTTT.

The V call is TRBV29-1, the J call TRBJ1-2; D unresolved. V was pared by 1 base and J by 6 bases, with 12 bases between. The CDR3 sequence is 13 residues long. Germline V gene lookup returns CDR1 SQVTM and CDR2 ANQGSEA. In DNA, the CDR3 is TGCAGCGTTGAAGGGGGATCAACGCATGGCTACACCTTC. Protein sequence: CSVEGGSTHGYTF.

A word on this clone: Relative to the germline gene, one junction end is altered; a read error may explain this. The chain carries TRBV25-1 and TRBJ1-2; D unresolved. Germline V gene data show CDR1 as MGHDK and CDR2 as SYGVNS. There are 11 residues in the CDR3. CDR3 residues: CASLGRGSRSF. For the CDR3, the DNA is TGTGCCAGCTTAGGCCGGGGATCGAGATCTTTC.

Concerning this clone itself: The sample carries other DNA sequences with the same CDR3. The J gene is TRBJ2-1, the V gene TRBV2; D call uncertain. The germline CDR1 and CDR2 sequences are SNHLY and FYNNEI. V was shortened by 2 bases and J by 6 bases, with 5 bases between the two germline ends. The CDR3 has 12 residues. The CDR3 reads CASSELANEQFF. CDR3 sequence (DNA): TGTGCCAGCAGTGAACTGGCCAATGAGCAGTTCTTC.

The chain is built from TRBV4-1 and TRBJ1-5; D might be TRBD1 (5 bases). The V and J ends lost 0 bases and 6 bases respectively, with 12 bases between them. This CDR3 has 15 residues. CDR1 MGHRA and CDR2 YSYEKL come from the germline V gene. The CDR3, as DNA: TGCGCCAGCAGCCAAGAAGGTACAGGTCCTCAGCCCCAGCATTTT. Amino acid sequence: CASSQEGTGPQPQHF.

The chain links TRBV6-5 to TRBJ1-2, with D possibly TRBD1 on 5 matching bases. CDR3 size: 13 residues. CDR1 and CDR2 (germline): MNHEY, SVGAGI. With 5 bases removed from V and 9 bases from J, the gap between germline ends came to 16 bases. Written as DNA, the CDR3 is TGTGCCAGCAGTCCCGGGGGAATCATGAGCTACACCTTC. Translation: CASSPGGIMSYTF.

The chain recombines TRBV11-2 with TRBJ2-1, with D perhaps TRBD2 (7 bases). The V end was cut by 7 bases, the J end by 10 bases, with 26 bases between. The CDR3 loop spans 16 amino acids. Germline V gives CDR1 SGHAT, CDR2 FQNNGV. The CDR3 reads CASKSTTDPRGPEQFF. The CDR3 coding sequence is TGTGCCAGCAAGTCGACCACCGACCCGCGGGGGCCCGAGCAGTTCTTC. The full variable domain, completed using reference TRBV11-2 and TRBJ2-1, is EAGVAQSPRYKIIEKRQSVAFWCNPISGHATLYWYQQILGQGPKLLIQFQNNGVVDDSQLPKDRFSAERLKGVDSTLKIQPAKLEDSAVYLCASKSTTDPRGPEQFFGPGTRLTVL.

The chain employs TRBV7-9 and TRBJ2-6; D call uncertain. The germline V gene encodes CDR1 SEHNR and CDR2 FQNEAQ (reference sequence). This CDR3 region has 15 residues. Trimming stripped 5 bases from V and 0 bases from J, with 8 bases between. CDR3: CASSPSGSGANVLTF. Written as DNA, the CDR3 is TGTGCCAGCAGCCCCTCAGGCTCTGGGGCCAACGTCCTGACTTTC.

The chain employs TRBV6-5 and TRBJ2-3, with 12 bases that match TRBD2. With V trimmed by 6 bases and J by 3 bases, 4 bases remained unmatched. From germline, CDR1 is MNHEY and CDR2 SVGAGI. The CDR3 sequence is 15 residues long. CDR3 region: CASSLTSGSTDTQYF. The DNA of the CDR3 is TGTGCCAGCAGCTTGACTAGCGGGAGTACAGATACGCAGTATTTT.

The CDR3 DNA follows: TGTGCCAGCAGCTCCTTCGAGAAACTAGGGGCATCCTACAATGAGCAGTTCTTC. Translating it yields CASSSFEKLGASYNEQFF. The V gene is TRBV5-4, the J gene TRBJ2-1; either TRBD1 or TRBD2 may fit D (5 bases each). The length of the CDR3 is 18 residues. Trimming left V 3 bases short and J 1 base short, with 20 bases between. Germline CDR1 SGHNT, CDR2 YYREEE (reference sequence).

The V and J genes are TRBV6-5 and TRBJ1-2; TRBD1 might be the D (5 bases). Trimming cost V 2 bases and J 7 bases, with 14 bases left between them. CDR1 is MNHEY and CDR2 is SVGAGI in the germline V gene. This CDR3 comprises 14 residues. The CDR3 spells CASSYGRAIGGYTF. The DNA of the CDR3 is TGTGCCAGCAGTTACGGCAGGGCGATCGGTGGCTACACCTTC.

V is TRBV27 and J is TRBJ2-7, with D perhaps TRBD1 or TRBD2 (6 bases each). V lost 6 bases, J lost 4 bases, and 28 bases lay in between. Germline CDR1 is MNHEY and CDR2 is SMNVEV (reference sequence). The CDR3 extends over 18 amino acids. The CDR3 loop is CASSSWTADSREPYEQYF. The CDR3 DNA is TGTGCCAGCAGCTCTTGGACTGCGGACAGCCGGGAGCCTTACGAGCAGTACTTC.

This rearrangement joins TRBV5-5 to TRBJ2-7; 7 nucleotides align to TRBD1. The germline V gene has CDR1 SGHKS and CDR2 YYEKEE (reference sequence). CDR3 length: 14 residues. V lost 3 bases, J lost 4 bases, and 7 bases stayed unmatched. This chain's CDR3 is CASSSGTENYEQYF. As DNA, the CDR3 is TGTGCCAGCAGCTCCGGGACAGAGAATTACGAGCAGTACTTC.

CDR3 sequence (DNA): TGTGCCAGCACAGGCGGGATGAGCGATGAGCAGTTCTTC. Protein product: CASTGGMSDEQFF. The V and J genes are TRBV27 and TRBJ2-1, with D possibly matching TRBD2 (6 bases). CDR3 length: 13 residues. CDR1 MNHEY and CDR2 SMNVEV come from the germline V gene (reference sequence). V was pared by 7 bases and J by 8 bases, with 15 bases between.

The chain combines TRBV6-1 with TRBJ2-7, with TRBD1 matching 9 bases. Germline lookup yields CDR1 MNHNS and CDR2 SASEGT. J lost 5 bases, V lost 2 bases, and 4 bases had no gene match. The CDR3 is made up of 14 amino acids. In DNA form, the CDR3 reads TGTGCCAGCAGTGAACCAGGACAGGGGAACGAGCAGTACTTC. The encoded protein is CASSEPGQGNEQYF.

The chain joins TRBV25-1 to TRBJ2-3, with TRBD2 matching 9 bases. The V segment lost 3 bases and the J segment 0 bases; nucleotides outside the gene matches: 10. The length of the CDR3 is 18 residues. The germline gives CDR1 MGHDK, CDR2 SYGVNS. CDR3 DNA: TGTGCCAGCAGTGACTCCTCGACTAGCGGATTGAGCACAGATACGCAGTATTTT. Translating gives CASSDSSTSGLSTDTQYF. The variable domain in full, completed from reference TRBV25-1 and TRBJ2-3, reads EADIYQTPRYLVIGTGKKITLECSQTMGHDKMYWYQQDPGMELHLIHYSYGVNSTEKGDLSSESTVSRIRTEHFPLTLESARPSHTSQYLCASSDSSTSGLSTDTQYFGPGTRLTVL.

The V and J genes are TRBV29-1 and TRBJ2-7; D is unresolved. The CDR3 runs to 12 residues. The ends were cut back, 1 base at V and 3 bases at J, with 7 bases in the middle. Per the germline V gene, CDR1 is SQVTM and CDR2 is ANQGSEA. The CDR3 here is CSVEVPGYEQYF. The DNA of the CDR3 is TGCAGCGTTGAAGTACCAGGCTACGAGCAGTACTTC.

The V call is TRBV28, the J call TRBJ2-5, with a tentative D call TRBD1 (5 bases). This CDR3 has 15 amino acids. Germline-derived CDR1 and CDR2 are MDHEN and SYDVKM. V was cut by 5 bases and J by 1 base, with 14 bases left in between. CDR3 DNA: TGTGCCAGCAGTGCCGGACACCTTGTCCAAGAGACCCAGTACTTC. Encoded protein: CASSAGHLVQETQYF.

The chain uses TRBV15 and TRBJ1-5, with 7 bases fitting TRBD1. This CDR3 spans 15 amino acids. Germline V CDR1 and CDR2: LNHNV, YYDKDF (reference sequence). Unmatched junction bases numbered 10, after V lost 2 bases and J lost 9 bases. CDR3 coding DNA: TGTGCCACCAGCAGAAGTGGACAGGCCGACCCGCCCCAGCATTTT. It specifies CATSRSGQADPPQHF.

As for this clone: The same CDR3 arises from other DNA sequences in this sample as well. The chain recombines TRBV7-9 with TRBJ2-1; D not certain. This CDR3 is 12 amino acids long. Deletions cut 6 bases from V and 6 bases from J, with 9 bases between. The V gene's germline CDR1 is SEHNR and CDR2 FQNEAQ (reference sequence). The CDR3 loop reads CASSPRVNEQFF. The CDR3 nucleotides read TGTGCCAGCAGTCCAAGGGTCAATGAGCAGTTCTTC. The variable domain in full, with the rest retrieved from reference TRBV7-9 and TRBJ2-1, is DTGVSQNPRHKITKRGQNVTFRCDPISEHNRLYWYRQTLGQGPEFLTYFQNEAQLEKSRLLSDRFSAERPKGSFSTLEIQRTEQGDSAMYLCASSPRVNEQFFGPGTRLTVL.

This sequence joins TRBV7-9 and TRBJ1-4, with D perhaps TRBD1 (5 bases). V lost 1 base, J lost 4 bases, and 13 bases lay in between. The CDR3 has 16 amino acids. Germline values: CDR1 SEHNR, CDR2 FQNEAQ (reference sequence). The CDR3 DNA sequence: TGTGCCAGCAGCTTAGGCGGGGGGTACTATAATGAAAAACTGTTTTTT. As protein: CASSLGGGYYNEKLFF.